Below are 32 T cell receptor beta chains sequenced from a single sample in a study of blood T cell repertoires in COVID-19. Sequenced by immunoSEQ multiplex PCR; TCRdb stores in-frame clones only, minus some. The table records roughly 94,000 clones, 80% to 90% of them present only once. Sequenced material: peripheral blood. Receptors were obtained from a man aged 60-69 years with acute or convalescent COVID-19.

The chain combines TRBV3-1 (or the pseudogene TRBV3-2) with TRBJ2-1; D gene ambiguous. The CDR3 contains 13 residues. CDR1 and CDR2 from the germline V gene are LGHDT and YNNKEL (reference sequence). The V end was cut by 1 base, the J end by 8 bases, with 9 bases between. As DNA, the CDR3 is TGTGCCAGCAGCCAAGCAAGGCGGCATGAGCAGTTCTTC. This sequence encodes CASSQARRHEQFF.

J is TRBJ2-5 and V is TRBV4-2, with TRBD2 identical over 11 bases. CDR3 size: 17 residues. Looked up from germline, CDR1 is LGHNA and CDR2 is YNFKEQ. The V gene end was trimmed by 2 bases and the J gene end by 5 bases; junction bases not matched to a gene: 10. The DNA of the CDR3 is TGTGCCAGCAGCCAATCCGGGACTAGCGGAGTTAGCGAGACCCAGTACTTC. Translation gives CASSQSGTSGVSETQYF.

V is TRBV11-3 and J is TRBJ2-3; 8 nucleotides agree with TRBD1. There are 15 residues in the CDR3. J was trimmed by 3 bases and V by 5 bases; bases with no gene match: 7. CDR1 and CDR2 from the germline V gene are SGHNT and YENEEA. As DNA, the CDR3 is TGTGCCAGCAGCCCACGACAGGGGAGTACAGATACGCAGTATTTT. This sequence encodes CASSPRQGSTDTQYF.

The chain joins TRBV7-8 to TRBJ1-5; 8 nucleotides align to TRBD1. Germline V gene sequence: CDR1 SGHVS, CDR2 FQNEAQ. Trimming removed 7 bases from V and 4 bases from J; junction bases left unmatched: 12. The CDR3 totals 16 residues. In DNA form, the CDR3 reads TGTGCCAGCACCCTCACCGGACAGGGTTTAAATCAGCCCCAGCATTTT. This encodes CASTLTGQGLNQPQHF.

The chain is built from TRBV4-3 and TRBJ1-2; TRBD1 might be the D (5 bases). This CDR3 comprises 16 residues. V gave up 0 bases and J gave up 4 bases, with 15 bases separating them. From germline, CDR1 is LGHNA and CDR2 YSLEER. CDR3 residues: CASSQDWGVSRYGYTF. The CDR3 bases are TGCGCCAGCAGCCAAGATTGGGGGGTTTCACGCTATGGCTACACCTTC.

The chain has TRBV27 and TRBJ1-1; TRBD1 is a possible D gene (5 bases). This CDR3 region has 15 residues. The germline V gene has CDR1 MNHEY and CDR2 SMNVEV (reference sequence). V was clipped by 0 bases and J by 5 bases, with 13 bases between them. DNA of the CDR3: TGTGCCAGCAGTTTATCGGGGGGTTGGGTGACTGAAGCTTTCTTT. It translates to CASSLSGGWVTEAFF.

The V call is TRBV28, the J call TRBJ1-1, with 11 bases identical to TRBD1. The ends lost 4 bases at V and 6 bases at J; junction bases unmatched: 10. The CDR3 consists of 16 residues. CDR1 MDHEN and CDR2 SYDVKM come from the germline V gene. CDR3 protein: CASSSPGTGGRSEAFF. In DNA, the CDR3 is TGTGCCAGCAGTTCCCCCGGGACAGGGGGTCGGTCTGAAGCTTTCTTT.

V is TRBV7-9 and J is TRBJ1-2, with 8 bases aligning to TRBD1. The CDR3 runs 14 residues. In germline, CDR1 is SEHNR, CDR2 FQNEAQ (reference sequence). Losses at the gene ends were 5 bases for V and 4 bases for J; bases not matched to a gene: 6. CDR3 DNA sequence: TGTGCCAGCAGCAGTCGACAGGGGACCTATGGCTACACCTTC. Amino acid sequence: CASSSRQGTYGYTF.

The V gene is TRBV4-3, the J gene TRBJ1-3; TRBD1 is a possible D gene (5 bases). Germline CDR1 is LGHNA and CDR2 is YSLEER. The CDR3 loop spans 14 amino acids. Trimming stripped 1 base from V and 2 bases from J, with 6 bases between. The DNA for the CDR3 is TGCGCCAGCAGCCAAGGACAGACTGGAAACACCATATATTTT. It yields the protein CASSQGQTGNTIYF.

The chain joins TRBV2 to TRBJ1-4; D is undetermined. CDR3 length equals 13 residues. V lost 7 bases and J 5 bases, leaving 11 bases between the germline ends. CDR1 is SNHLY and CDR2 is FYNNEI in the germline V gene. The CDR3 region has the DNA TGTGCCAGCAACCAAGACAACAATGAAAAACTGTTTTTT. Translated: CASNQDNNEKLFF.

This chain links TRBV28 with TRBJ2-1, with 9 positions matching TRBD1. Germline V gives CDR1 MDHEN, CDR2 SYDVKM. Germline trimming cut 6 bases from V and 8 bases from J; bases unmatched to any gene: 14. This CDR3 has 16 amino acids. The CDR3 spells CASSQPSTGGWYEQFF. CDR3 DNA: TGTGCCAGCAGCCAACCTAGCACAGGGGGCTGGTATGAGCAGTTCTTC. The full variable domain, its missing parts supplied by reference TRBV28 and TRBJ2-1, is DVKVTQSSRYLVKRTGEKVFLECVQDMDHENMFWYRQDPGLGLRLIYFSYDVKMKEKGDIPEGYSVSREKKERFSLILESASTNQTSMYLCASSQPSTGGWYEQFFGPGTRLTVL.

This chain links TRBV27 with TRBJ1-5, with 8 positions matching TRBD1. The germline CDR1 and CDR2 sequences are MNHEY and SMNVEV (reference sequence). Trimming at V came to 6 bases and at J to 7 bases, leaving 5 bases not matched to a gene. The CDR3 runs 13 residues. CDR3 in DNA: TGTGCCAGCAGCATCAGGGGGCTGCAGCCCCAGCATTTT. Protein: CASSIRGLQPQHF.

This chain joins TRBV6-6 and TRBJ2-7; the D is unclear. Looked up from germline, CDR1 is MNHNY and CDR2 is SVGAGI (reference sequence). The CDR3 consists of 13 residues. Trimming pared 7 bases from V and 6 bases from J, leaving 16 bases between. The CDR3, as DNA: TGTGCCAGCATCTCCCCAGGTACAAGCGAGCAGTACTTC. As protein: CASISPGTSEQYF.

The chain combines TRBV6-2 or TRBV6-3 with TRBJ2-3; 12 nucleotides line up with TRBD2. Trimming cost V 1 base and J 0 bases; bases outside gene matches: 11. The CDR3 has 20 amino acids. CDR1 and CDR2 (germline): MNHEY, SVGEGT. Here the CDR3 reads CASSYLSSGGVSSSTDTQYF. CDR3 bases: TGTGCCAGCAGTTACTTGTCTAGCGGGGGGGTATCTTCTAGCACAGATACGCAGTATTTT.

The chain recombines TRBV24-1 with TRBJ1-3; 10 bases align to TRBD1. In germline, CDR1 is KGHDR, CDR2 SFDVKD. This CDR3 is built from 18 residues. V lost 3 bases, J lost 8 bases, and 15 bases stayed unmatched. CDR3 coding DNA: TGTGCCACCAGTGATACCAGGACAGGGGGGCCGAATACCCACACCATATATTTT. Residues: CATSDTRTGGPNTHTIYF.

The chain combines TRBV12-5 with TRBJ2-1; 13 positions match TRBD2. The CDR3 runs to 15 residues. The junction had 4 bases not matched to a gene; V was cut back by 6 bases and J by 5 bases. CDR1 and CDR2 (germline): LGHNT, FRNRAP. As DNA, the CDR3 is TGTGCTAGTGGGAGACTAGCGGGAGGTGACAATGAGCAGTTCTTC. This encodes CASGRLAGGDNEQFF.

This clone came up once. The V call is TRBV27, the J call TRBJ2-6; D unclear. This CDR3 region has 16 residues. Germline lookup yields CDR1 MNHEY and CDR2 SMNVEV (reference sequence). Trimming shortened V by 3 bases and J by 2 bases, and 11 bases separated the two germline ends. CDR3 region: CASSFSSPAGANVLTF. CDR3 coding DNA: TGTGCCAGCAGTTTTTCTTCTCCAGCTGGGGCCAACGTCCTGACTTTC.

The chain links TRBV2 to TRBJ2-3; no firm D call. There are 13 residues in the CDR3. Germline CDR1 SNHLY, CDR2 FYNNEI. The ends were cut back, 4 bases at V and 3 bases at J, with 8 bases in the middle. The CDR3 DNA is TGTGCCAGCAGTGCGGCTAGAACAGATACGCAGTATTTT. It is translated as CASSAARTDTQYF.

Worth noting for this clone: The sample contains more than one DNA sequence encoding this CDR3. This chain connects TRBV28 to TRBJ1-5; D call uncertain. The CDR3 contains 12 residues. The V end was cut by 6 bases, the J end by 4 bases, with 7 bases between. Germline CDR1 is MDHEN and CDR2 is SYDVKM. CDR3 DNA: TGTGCCAGCAGCCCGGTGAATCAGCCCCAGCATTTT. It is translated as CASSPVNQPQHF.

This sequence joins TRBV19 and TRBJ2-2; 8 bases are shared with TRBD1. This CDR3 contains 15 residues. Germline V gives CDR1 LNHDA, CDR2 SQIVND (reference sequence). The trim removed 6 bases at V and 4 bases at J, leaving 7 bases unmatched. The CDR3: CASSSQGVGTGELFF. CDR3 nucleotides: TGTGCCAGTAGCTCACAGGGGGTTGGCACCGGGGAGCTGTTTTTT.

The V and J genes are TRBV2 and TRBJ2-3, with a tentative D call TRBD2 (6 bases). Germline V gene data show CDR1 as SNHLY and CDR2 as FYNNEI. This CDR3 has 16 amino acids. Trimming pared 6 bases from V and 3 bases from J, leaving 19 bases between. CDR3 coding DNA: TGTGCCAGCAGAGACCAGGGACTTTTGGCAACAGATACGCAGTATTTT. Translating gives CASRDQGLLATDTQYF.

The CDR3 protein is CASSYKADRGERQPQHF. As DNA, the CDR3 is TGTGCCAGCAGTTACAAAGCAGACAGGGGGGAAAGACAGCCCCAGCATTTT. V is TRBV6-2 or TRBV6-3 and J is TRBJ1-5; the match to TRBD1 covers 9 bases. The CDR3 contains 17 residues. The trim removed 2 bases at V and 7 bases at J, leaving 12 bases unmatched. The germline V gene encodes CDR1 MNHEY and CDR2 SVGEGT.

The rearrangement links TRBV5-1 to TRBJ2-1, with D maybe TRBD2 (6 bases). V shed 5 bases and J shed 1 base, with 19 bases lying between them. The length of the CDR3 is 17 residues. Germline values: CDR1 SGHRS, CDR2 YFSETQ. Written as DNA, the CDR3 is TGCGCCAGCAGTAAAGGTTCTGGAGGGAGTTCCTACAATGAGCAGTTCTTC. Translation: CASSKGSGGSSYNEQFF. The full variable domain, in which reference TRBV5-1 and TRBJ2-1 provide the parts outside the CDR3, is KAGVTQTPRYLIKTRGQQVTLSCSPISGHRSVSWYQQTPGQGLQFLFEYFSETQRNKGNFPGRFSGRQFSNSRSEMNVSTLELGDSALYLCASSKGSGGSSYNEQFFGPGTRLTVL.

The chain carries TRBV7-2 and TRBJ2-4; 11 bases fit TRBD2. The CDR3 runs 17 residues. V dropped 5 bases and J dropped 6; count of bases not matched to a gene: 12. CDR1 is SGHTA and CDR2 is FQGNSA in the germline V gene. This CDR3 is CASSPRWLTSGGNIQYF. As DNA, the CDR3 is TGTGCCAGCAGCCCCCGCTGGCTCACTAGCGGGGGAAACATTCAGTACTTC.

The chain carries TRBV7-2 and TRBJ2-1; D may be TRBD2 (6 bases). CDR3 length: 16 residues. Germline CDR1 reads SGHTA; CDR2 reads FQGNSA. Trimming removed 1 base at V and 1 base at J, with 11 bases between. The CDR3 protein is CASSLGSGTSYNEQFF. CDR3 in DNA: TGTGCCAGCAGCTTAGGATCGGGGACTTCCTACAATGAGCAGTTCTTC. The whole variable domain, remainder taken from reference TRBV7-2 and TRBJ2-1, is GAGVSQSPSNKVTEKGKDVELRCDPISGHTALYWYRQSLGQGLEFLIYFQGNSAPDKSGLPSDRFSAERTGGSVSTLTIQRTQQEDSAVYLCASSLGSGTSYNEQFFGPGTRLTVL.

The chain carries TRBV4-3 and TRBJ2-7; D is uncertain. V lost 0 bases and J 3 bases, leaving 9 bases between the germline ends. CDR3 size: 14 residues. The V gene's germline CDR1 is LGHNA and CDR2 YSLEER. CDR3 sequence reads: CASSQDDKSYEQYF. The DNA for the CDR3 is TGCGCCAGCAGCCAAGATGACAAAAGCTACGAGCAGTACTTC.

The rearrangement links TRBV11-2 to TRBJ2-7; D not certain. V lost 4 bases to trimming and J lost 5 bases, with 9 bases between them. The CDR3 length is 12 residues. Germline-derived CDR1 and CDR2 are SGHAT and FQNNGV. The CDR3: CASSSPSDEQYF. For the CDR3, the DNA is TGTGCCAGCAGCTCCCCCAGCGACGAGCAGTACTTC.

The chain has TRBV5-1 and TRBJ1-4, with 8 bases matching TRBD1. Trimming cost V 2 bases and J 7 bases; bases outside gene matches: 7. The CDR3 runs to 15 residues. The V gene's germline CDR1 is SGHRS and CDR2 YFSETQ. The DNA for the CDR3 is TGCGCCAGCAGCTTCACAGGGGGGAAAGGTGAAAAACTGTTTTTT. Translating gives CASSFTGGKGEKLFF.

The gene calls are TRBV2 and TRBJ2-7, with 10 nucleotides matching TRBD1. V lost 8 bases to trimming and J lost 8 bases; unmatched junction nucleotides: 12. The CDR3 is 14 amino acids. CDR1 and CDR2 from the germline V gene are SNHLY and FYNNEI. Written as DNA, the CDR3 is TGTGCCAGCCTCAATCCCGGGACAGGGGAGAAGCAGTACTTC. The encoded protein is CASLNPGTGEKQYF. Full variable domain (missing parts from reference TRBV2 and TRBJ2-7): EPEVTQTPSHQVTQMGQEVILRCVPISNHLYFYWYRQILGQKVEFLVSFYNNEISEKSEIFDDQFSVERPDGSNFTLKIRSTKLEDSAMYFCASLNPGTGEKQYFGPGTRLTVT.

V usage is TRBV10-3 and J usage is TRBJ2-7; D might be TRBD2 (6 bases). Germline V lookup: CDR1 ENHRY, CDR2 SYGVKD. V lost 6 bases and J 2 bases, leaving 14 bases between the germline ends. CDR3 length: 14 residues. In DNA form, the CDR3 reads TGTGCCATCAGGGGGGGATCAGGGACCTACGAGCAGTACTTC. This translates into CAIRGGSGTYEQYF.

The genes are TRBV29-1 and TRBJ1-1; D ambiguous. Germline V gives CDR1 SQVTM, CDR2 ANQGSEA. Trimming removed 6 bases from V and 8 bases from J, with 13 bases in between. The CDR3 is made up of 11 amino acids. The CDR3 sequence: CSVSGNLEAFF. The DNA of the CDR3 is TGCAGCGTAAGCGGGAACCTAGAAGCTTTCTTT.

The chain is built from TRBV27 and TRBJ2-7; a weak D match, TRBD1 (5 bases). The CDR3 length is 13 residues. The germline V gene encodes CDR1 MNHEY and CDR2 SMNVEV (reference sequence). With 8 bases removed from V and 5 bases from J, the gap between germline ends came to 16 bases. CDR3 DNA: TGTGCCAGCCGGCGACAGTGGGGCGACGAGCAGTACTTC. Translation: CASRRQWGDEQYF.